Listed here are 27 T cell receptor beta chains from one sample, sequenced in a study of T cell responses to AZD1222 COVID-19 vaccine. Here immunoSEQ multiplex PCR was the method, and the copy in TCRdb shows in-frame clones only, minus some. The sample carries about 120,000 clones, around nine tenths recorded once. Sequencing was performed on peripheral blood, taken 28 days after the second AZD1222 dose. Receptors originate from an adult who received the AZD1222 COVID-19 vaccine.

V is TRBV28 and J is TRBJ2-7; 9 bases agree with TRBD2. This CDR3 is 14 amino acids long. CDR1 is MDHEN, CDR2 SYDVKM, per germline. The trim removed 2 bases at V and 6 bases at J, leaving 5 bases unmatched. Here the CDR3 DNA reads TGTGCCAGCAGTTTACTGCGGGAGGGCCGCGAGCAGTACTTC. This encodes CASSLLREGREQYF.

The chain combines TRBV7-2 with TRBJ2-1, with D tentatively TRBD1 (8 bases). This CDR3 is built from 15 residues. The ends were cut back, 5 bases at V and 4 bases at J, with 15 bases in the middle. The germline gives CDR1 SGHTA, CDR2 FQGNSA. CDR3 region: CASSPQGGGYNEQFF. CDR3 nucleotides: TGTGCCAGCAGCCCACAGGGGGGAGGGTACAATGAGCAGTTCTTC.

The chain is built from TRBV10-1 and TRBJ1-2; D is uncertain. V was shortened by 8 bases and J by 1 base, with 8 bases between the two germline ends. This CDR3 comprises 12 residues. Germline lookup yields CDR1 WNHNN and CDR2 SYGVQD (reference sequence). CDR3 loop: CASEAFNYGYTF. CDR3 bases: TGCGCCAGCGAAGCTTTTAACTATGGCTACACCTTC.

CDR3 amino acids: CATSQTGDGYTF. The DNA for the CDR3 is TGTGCCACCAGTCAAACAGGTGATGGCTACACCTTC. The genes are TRBV24-1 and TRBJ1-2, with D possibly matching TRBD1 (5 bases). This CDR3 contains 12 residues. Trimming left V 6 bases short and J 6 bases short, with 10 bases between. Germline CDR1 KGHDR, CDR2 SFDVKD.

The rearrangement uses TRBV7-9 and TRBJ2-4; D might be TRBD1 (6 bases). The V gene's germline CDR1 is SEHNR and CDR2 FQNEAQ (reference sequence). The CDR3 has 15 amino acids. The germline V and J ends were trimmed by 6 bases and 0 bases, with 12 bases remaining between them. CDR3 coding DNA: TGTGCCAGCAGTTCTCAGGGGTTAGCCAAAAACATTCAGTACTTC. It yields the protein CASSSQGLAKNIQYF.

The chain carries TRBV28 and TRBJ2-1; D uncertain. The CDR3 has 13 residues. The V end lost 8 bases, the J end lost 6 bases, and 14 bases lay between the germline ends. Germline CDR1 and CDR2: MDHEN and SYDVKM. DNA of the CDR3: TGTGCCAGCCCTGGCGTCGGTGGCAATGAGCAGTTCTTC. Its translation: CASPGVGGNEQFF.

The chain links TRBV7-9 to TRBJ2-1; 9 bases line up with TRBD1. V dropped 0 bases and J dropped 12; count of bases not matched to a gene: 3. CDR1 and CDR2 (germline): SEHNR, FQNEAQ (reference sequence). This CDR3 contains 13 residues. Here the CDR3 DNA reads TGTGCCAGCAGCTTAGCCGGGACAGGGTGGCAGTTCTTC. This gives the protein CASSLAGTGWQFF.

CDR3 sequence reads: CASSTLTGSTEKLFF. The CDR3 DNA reads as TGTGCCAGCAGTACGCTGACAGGGTCGACTGAAAAACTGTTTTTT. The genes are TRBV28 and TRBJ1-4; 7 nucleotides align to TRBD1. CDR1 is MDHEN, CDR2 SYDVKM, per germline. This CDR3 is 15 amino acids long. V was clipped by 5 bases and J by 7 bases; unmatched bases: 10. The variable domain in full, with the rest retrieved from reference TRBV28 and TRBJ1-4, is DVKVTQSSRYLVKRTGEKVFLECVQDMDHENMFWYRQDPGLGLRLIYFSYDVKMKEKGDIPEGYSVSREKKERFSLILESASTNQTSMYLCASSTLTGSTEKLFFGSGTQLSVL.

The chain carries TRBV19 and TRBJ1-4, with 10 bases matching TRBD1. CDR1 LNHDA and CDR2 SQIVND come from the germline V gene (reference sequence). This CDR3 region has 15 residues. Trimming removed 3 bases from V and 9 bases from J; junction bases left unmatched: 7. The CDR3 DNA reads TGTGCCAGTAGTATTACGACAGGGGGCACGAAAAAACTGTTTTTT. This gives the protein CASSITTGGTKKLFF.

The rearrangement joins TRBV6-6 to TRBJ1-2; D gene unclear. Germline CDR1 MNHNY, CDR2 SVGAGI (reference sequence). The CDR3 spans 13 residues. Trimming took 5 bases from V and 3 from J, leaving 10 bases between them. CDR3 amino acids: CASSPRRDYGYTF. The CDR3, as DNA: TGTGCCAGCAGTCCGAGACGGGACTATGGCTACACCTTC.

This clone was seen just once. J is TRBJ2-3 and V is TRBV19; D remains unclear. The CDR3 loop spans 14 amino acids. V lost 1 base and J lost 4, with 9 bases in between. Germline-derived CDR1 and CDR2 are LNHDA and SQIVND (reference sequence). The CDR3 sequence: CASSIVIYADTQYF. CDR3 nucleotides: TGTGCCAGTAGTATAGTTATCTACGCAGATACGCAGTATTTT.

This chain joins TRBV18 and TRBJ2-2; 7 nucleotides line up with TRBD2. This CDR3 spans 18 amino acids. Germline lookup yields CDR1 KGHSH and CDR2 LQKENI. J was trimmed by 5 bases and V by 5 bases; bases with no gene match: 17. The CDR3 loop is CASSSLRGGGSGTGELFF. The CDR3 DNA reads TGTGCCAGCTCATCTTTGCGAGGTGGCGGGAGCGGGACCGGGGAGCTGTTTTTT.

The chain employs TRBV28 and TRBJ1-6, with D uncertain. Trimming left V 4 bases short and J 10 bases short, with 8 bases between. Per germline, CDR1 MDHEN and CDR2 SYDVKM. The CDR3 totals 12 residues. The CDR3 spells CASSSFESPLHF. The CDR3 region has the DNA TGTGCCAGCAGTTCCTTTGAGTCACCCCTCCACTTT.

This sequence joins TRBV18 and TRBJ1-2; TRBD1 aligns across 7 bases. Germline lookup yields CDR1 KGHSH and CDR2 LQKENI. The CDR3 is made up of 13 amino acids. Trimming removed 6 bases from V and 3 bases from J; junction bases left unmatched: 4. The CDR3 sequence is CASSIDRDYGYTF. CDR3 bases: TGTGCCAGCTCGATCGACAGGGACTATGGCTACACCTTC.

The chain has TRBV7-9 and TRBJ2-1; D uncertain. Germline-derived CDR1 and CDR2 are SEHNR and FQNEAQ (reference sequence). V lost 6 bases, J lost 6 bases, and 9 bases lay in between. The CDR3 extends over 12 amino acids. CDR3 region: CASSLNSNEQFF. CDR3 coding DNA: TGTGCCAGCAGTCTGAACTCCAATGAGCAGTTCTTC. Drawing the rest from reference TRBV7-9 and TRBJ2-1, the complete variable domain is DTGVSQNPRHKITKRGQNVTFRCDPISEHNRLYWYRQTLGQGPEFLTYFQNEAQLEKSRLLSDRFSAERPKGSFSTLEIQRTEQGDSAMYLCASSLNSNEQFFGPGTRLTVL.

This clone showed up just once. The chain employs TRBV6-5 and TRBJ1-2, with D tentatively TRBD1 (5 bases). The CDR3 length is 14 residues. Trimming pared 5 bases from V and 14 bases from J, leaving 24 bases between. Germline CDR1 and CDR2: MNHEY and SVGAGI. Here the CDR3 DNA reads TGTGCCAGCAGTCCCATCCGGGACGGCCGTCGGTGGACCTTC. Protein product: CASSPIRDGRRWTF.

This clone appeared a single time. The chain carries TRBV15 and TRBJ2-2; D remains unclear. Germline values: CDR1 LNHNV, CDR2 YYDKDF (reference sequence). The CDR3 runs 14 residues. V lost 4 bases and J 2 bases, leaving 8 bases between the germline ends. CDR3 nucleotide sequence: TGTGCCACCAGCATAACAGTAAACACCGGGGAGCTGTTTTTT. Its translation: CATSITVNTGELFF.

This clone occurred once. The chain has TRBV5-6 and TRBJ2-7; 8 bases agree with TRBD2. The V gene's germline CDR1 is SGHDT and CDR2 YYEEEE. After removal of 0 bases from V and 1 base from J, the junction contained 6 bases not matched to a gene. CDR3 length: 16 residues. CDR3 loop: CASSLETGGWSYEQYF. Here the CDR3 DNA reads TGTGCCAGCAGCTTGGAAACGGGAGGGTGGTCCTACGAGCAGTACTTC.

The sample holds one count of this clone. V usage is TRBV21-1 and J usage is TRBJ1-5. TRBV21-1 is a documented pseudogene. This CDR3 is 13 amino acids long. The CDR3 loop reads CASSTPPVRPQHF. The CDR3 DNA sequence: TGTGCCAGCAGCACTCCGCCGGTCCGGCCCCAGCATTTT.

The CDR3 DNA reads TGTGCCAGCAGTGAATTTGGACAGGGAGGAAAAGCTTTCTTT. Its translation is CASSEFGQGGKAFF. The V and J genes are TRBV25-1 and TRBJ1-1; 8 nucleotides line up with TRBD1. This CDR3 contains 14 residues. Germline lookup yields CDR1 MGHDK and CDR2 SYGVNS. The junction had 7 bases not matched to a gene; V was cut back by 1 base and J by 9 bases.

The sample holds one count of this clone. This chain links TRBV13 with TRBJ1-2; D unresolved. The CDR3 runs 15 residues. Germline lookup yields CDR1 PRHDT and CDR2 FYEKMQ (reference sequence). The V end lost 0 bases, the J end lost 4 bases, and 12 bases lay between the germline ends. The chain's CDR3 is CASSLGLEVFYGYTF. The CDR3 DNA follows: TGTGCCAGCAGCTTAGGCCTCGAGGTTTTCTATGGCTACACCTTC.

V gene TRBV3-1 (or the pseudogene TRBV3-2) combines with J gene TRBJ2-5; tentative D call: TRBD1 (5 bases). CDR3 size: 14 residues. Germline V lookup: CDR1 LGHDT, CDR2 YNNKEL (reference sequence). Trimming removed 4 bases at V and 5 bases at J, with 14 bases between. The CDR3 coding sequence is TGTGCCAGCAGCCCTGGGGCCTGGAGCGAGACCCAGTACTTC. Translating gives CASSPGAWSETQYF.

This chain's CDR3 is CASSSSFGFSWDEQYF. The DNA for the CDR3 is TGTGCCAGCAGCTCGTCCTTTGGGTTCTCTTGGGACGAGCAGTACTTC. This chain links TRBV7-9 with TRBJ2-7; D is uncertain. Germline loops: CDR1 SEHNR, CDR2 FQNEAQ (reference sequence). The CDR3 has 16 residues. The ends were cut back, 4 bases at V and 5 bases at J, with 21 bases in the middle.

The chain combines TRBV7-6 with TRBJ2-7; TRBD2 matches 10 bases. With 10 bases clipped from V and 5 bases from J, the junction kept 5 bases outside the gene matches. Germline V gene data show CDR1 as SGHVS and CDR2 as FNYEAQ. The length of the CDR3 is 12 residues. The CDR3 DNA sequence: TGTGCCACGAGCGGGAGGGCCAACGAGCAGTACTTC. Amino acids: CATSGRANEQYF. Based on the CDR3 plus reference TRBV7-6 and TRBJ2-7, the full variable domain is GAGVSQSPRYKVTKRGQDVALRCDPISGHVSLYWYRQALGQGPEFLTYFNYEAQQDKSGLPNDRFSAERPEGSISTLTIQRTEQRDSAMYRCATSGRANEQYFGPGTRLTVT.

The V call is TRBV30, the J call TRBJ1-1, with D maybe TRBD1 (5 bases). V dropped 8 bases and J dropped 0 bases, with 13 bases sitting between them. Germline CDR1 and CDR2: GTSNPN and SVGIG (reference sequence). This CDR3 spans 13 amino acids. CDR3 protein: CAHSGGMNTEAFF. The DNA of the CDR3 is TGTGCCCACAGTGGGGGTATGAACACTGAAGCTTTCTTT.

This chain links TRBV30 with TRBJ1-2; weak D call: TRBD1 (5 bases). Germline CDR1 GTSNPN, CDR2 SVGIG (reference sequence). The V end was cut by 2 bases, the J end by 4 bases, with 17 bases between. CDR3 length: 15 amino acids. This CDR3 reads CAWSSVPGGSYGYTF. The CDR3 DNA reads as TGTGCCTGGAGTTCCGTCCCGGGGGGGAGCTATGGCTACACCTTC.

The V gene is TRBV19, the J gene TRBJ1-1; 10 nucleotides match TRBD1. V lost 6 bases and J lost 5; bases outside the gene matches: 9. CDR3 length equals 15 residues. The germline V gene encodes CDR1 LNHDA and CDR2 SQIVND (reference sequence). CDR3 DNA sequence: TGTGCCAGTAGCCGACCGACAGGGGGCTTTACTGAAGCTTTCTTT. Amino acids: CASSRPTGGFTEAFF.